One TCR beta chain is described in this entry. Its specificity is not known. The same CDR3 can be traced to other DNA sequences in this sample. Trimming removed 2 bases from V and 0 bases from J; junction bases left unmatched: 3. The V gene's germline CDR1 is SGHRS and CDR2 YFSETQ. This CDR3 is built from 15 residues. Assay: immunoSEQ multiplex PCR; the TCRdb copy retains only in-frame clones and omits some. The sample carries around 1.4 million clones, around 98.5% recorded once. The data stem from a study of shared clonotypes between healthy human individuals. Study results and caveats: What rarefaction showed was incomplete sorted-subset sequencing despite large depth. Compared with clonotypes that all four donors shared, non-shared clonotypes had lower generation probabilities.

This receptor was obtained from a man between 25 and 39 years old in good health. J is TRBJ2-3 and V is TRBV5-1, with 7 bases lining up with TRBD2. Sequences were obtained from naive CD4+ T cells sorted from blood. Stated subset: CD45RA+ positively selected. The CDR3 is CASSLLATSTDTQYF. The CDR3 DNA follows: TGCGCCAGCAGCTTACTAGCGACTAGCACAGATACGCAGTATTTT.